Listed below are T cell receptor beta chains from one sample, sequenced in a study of shared clonotypes between healthy human individuals. Measured with immunoSEQ multiplex PCR; TCRdb has only the in-frame clones, and not every one. The repertoire has approximately 2,000,000 clones, roughly 93% of them found once; the top ten carry about 1.7%. The sample taken for sequencing was naive CD8+ T cells from PBMCs. Receptors were obtained from a man younger than 35 in good health. Some clones in this sample may be carry-over from other donors' samples. CDR3s include the opening cysteine and the closing phenylalanine or tryptophan. D genes are given only for firm matches. Rows give clone size only sometimes, using once, few, many, or a class for an expanded clone.

NA TRBJ2-2 NA TRBV5-1 CASSPFTLGTNTGELFF TGCGCCAGCAGCCCCTTCACACTAGGAACGAACACCGGGGAGCTGTTTTTT
NA TRBJ2-3 TRBD1 TRBV10-1 CATGTGADTQYF TGCGCCACCGGGACAGGGGCAGATACGCAGTATTTT
once TRBJ1-4 NA TRBV13 CASSFGTTTNEKLFF TGTGCCAGCAGCTTCGGGACCACAACTAATGAAAAACTGTTTTTT
NA TRBJ2-1 NA TRBV7-6 CASRPSGGSQFF TGTGCCAGCCGCCCGTCCGGGGGCTCGCAGTTCTTC
NA TRBJ2-7 TRBD1 TRBV28 CASSPRGNYEQYF TGTGCCAGCAGCCCCAGGGGGAACTACGAGCAGTACTTC
NA TRBJ1-5 NA TRBV28 CASKDLSNQPQHF TGTGCCAGCAAGGACCTTAGCAATCAGCCCCAGCATTTT
NA TRBJ2-7 NA TRBV27 CASSAGVTYEQYF TGTGCCAGCAGCGCTGGCGTTACCTACGAGCAGTACTTC
NA TRBJ2-7 TRBD1 TRBV7-6 CASSYGQATYEQYF TGTGCCAGCAGCTACGGACAGGCGACCTACGAGCAGTACTTC
NA TRBJ2-1 NA TRBV9 CASSVGKGEQFF TGTGCCAGCAGCGTAGGGAAGGGCGAGCAGTTCTTC
NA TRBJ2-1 NA TRBV27 CASKGGGSYNEQFF TGTGCCAGCAAAGGCGGAGGGTCCTACAATGAGCAGTTCTTC
NA TRBJ2-7 NA TRBV7-9 CASSGGRDADFYEQYF TGTGCCAGCAGCGGAGGTCGGGACGCGGATTTCTACGAGCAGTACTTC
NA TRBJ1-1 TRBD1 TRBV27 CASSFLGQGEAFF TGTGCCAGCAGTTTCCTCGGACAGGGTGAAGCTTTCTTT
NA TRBJ1-5 NA TRBV4-1 CASSQALMGQPQHF TGCGCCAGCAGCCAAGCCCTTATGGGCCAGCCCCAGCATTTT
NA TRBJ1-1 TRBD1 TRBV7-8 CASSPWTGPLNTEAFF TGTGCCAGCAGCCCCTGGACAGGGCCACTGAACACTGAAGCTTTCTTT
NA TRBJ1-1 NA TRBV4-3 CASSQDSRGGTEAFF TGCGCCAGCAGCCAAGATTCCAGGGGCGGCACTGAAGCTTTCTTT
NA TRBJ1-1 NA TRBV9 CASSANRARDTEAFF TGTGCCAGCAGCGCAAACAGGGCCAGGGACACTGAAGCTTTCTTT
NA TRBJ2-4 TRBD2 TRBV19 CASSRGLAGDIVPGKNIQYF TGTGCCAGTAGCCGAGGACTAGCGGGAGATATTGTCCCTGGCAAAAACATTCAGTACTTC
NA TRBJ2-3 NA TRBV4-1 CASSHRPSGTTDTQYF TGCGCCAGCAGCCATCGACCGAGTGGGACCACAGATACGCAGTATTTT
NA TRBJ1-2 NA TRBV28 CASSVTYGAAYGYTF TGTGCCAGCAGTGTTACGTATGGGGCTGCCTATGGCTACACCTTC
NA TRBJ2-1 TRBD1 TRBV12-5 CASGSPGTDYNEQFF TGTGCTAGTGGTTCGCCTGGGACAGACTACAATGAGCAGTTCTTC
NA TRBJ2-5 NA TRBV7-9 CASSHRGRPAPETQYF TGTGCCAGCAGCCACCGTGGGCGCCCAGCCCCAGAGACCCAGTACTTC
NA TRBJ2-1 TRBD2 TRBV9 CASGASGSFRRYNEQFF TGTGCCAGCGGTGCTAGCGGGAGTTTCCGTCGGTACAATGAGCAGTTCTTC
NA TRBJ2-3 NA TRBV11-3 CASSSFGGLHTDTQYF TGTGCCAGCAGCTCCTTCGGGGGTCTACACACAGATACGCAGTATTTT
NA TRBJ2-7 NA TRBV27 CASSFGTAYEQYF TGTGCCAGCAGTTTCGGGACCGCTTACGAGCAGTACTTC
NA TRBJ2-1 NA TRBV9 CASNGGFAGEQFF TGTGCCAGCAACGGGGGATTCGCGGGTGAGCAGTTCTTC
NA TRBJ2-3 TRBD2 TRBV7-8 CASSLELAGGNIDTQYF TGTGCCAGCAGCTTAGAACTAGCGGGAGGTAACATAGATACGCAGTATTTT
NA TRBJ1-5 TRBD1 TRBV9 CASSPGTEHQPQHF TGTGCCAGCAGCCCCGGGACAGAACATCAGCCCCAGCATTTT
NA TRBJ2-5 NA TRBV7-2 CASSPLGTSFSQETQYF TGTGCCAGCAGCCCGTTAGGTACTAGCTTTTCCCAAGAGACCCAGTACTTC
NA TRBJ2-2 NA TRBV13 CASSPEWTDRNTGELFF TGTGCCAGCAGCCCCGAGTGGACAGATCGGAACACCGGGGAGCTGTTTTTT
NA TRBJ2-6 NA TRBV11-2 CASSLPVGWESSGANVLTF TGTGCCAGCAGCCTGCCGGTGGGGTGGGAGAGCTCTGGGGCCAACGTCCTGACTTTC
NA TRBJ1-5 NA TRBV10-3 CAIGEGVRQPQHF TGTGCCATTGGGGAAGGGGTTCGACAGCCCCAGCATTTT
NA TRBJ2-7 NA TRBV29-1 CSVLVPEQYF TGCAGCGTTCTGGTGCCCGAGCAGTACTTC
NA TRBJ1-2 NA TRBV6-5 CASSYSGTHHYGYTF TGTGCCAGCAGTTACTCCGGGACACATCACTATGGCTACACCTTC
NA TRBJ2-7 TRBD1 TRBV7-9 CASSLADRSYEQYF TGTGCCAGCAGCCTCGCGGACAGGAGCTACGAGCAGTACTTC
NA TRBJ2-7 NA TRBV27 CASRQGGNYEQYF TGTGCCAGCAGGCAGGGGGGGAACTACGAGCAGTACTTC
few TRBJ2-2 NA TRBV6-1 CASSEAVGWTGELFF TGTGCCAGCAGTGAAGCGGTGGGGTGGACCGGGGAGCTGTTTTTT
once TRBJ2-7 TRBD1 TRBV6-4 CARIGTGRFYEQYF TGTGCCAGGATCGGGACAGGTCGGTTTTACGAGCAGTACTTC
NA TRBJ2-5 TRBD2 TRBV14 CASSQLAGGPGETQYF TGTGCCAGCAGCCAATTAGCGGGAGGGCCGGGGGAGACCCAGTACTTC
NA TRBJ1-3 NA TRBV19 CASMGSGNTIYF TGTGCCAGTATGGGTTCTGGAAACACCATATATTTT
NA TRBJ2-3 NA TRBV27 CASSNFWDLSTDTQYF TGTGCCAGCAGCAACTTCTGGGACTTAAGCACAGATACGCAGTATTTT